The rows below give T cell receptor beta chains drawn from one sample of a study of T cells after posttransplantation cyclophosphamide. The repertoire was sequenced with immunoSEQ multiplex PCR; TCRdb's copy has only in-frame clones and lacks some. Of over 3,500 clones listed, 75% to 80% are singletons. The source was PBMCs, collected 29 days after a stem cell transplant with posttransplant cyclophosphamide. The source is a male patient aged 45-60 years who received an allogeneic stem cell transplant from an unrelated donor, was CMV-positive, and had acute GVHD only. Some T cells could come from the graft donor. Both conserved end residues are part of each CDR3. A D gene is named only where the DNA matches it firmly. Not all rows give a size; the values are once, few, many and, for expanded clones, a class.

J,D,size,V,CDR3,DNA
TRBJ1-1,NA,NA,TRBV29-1,CSVGGRLNTEAFF,TGCAGCGTCGGGGGACGGCTGAACACTGAAGCTTTCTTT
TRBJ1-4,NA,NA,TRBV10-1,CASIGVSNEKLFF,TGCGCCAGCATTGGAGTTTCTAATGAAAAACTGTTTTTT
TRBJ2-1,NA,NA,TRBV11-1,CASSSAGNHNEQFF,TGTGCCAGCAGCTCCGCCGGGAACCACAATGAGCAGTTCTTC
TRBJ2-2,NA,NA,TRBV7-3,CASSSLRGELFF,TGTGCCAGCAGCTCCCTGCGGGGGGAGCTGTTTTTT
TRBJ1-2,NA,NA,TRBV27,CASSLTGGDGYTF,TGTGCCAGCAGTTTGACAGGTGGAGATGGCTACACCTTC
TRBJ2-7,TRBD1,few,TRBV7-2,CASSFTTGGFYEQYF,TGTGCCAGCAGCTTTACCACAGGGGGGTTCTACGAGCAGTACTTC
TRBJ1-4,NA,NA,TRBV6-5,CASSYSRSNEKLFF,TGTGCCAGCAGTTACTCGAGGTCGAATGAAAAACTGTTTTTT
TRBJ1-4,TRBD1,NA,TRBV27,CASSRQGEEKLFF,TGTGCCAGCAGCCGACAGGGTGAGGAGAAACTGTTTTTT
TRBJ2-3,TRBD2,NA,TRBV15,CATSRNRASGNTDTQYF,TGTGCCACCAGCCGAAATCGGGCTAGCGGAAACACAGATACGCAGTATTTT
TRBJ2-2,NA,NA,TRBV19,CASSPTRLNTGELFF,TGTGCCAGTAGTCCCACGAGGTTAAACACCGGGGAGCTGTTTTTT
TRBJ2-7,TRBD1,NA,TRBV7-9,CASRPNSRDRDYEQYF,TGTGCCAGCAGGCCGAACAGCCGGGACAGGGACTACGAGCAGTACTTC
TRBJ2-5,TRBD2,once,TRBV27,CASSSTSGGALETQYF,TGTGCCAGCAGTTCCACTAGCGGGGGGGCCTTAGAGACCCAGTACTTC
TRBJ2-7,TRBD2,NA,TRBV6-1,CASRPGLAFSYEQYF,TGTGCCAGTAGACCGGGACTAGCCTTTTCCTACGAGCAGTACTTC
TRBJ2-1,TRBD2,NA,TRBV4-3,CASSQDRAGDREQFF,TGCGCCAGCAGTCAAGATAGGGCGGGGGATAGGGAGCAGTTCTTC
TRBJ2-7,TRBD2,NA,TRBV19,CASSTGTSGSYEQYF,TGTGCCAGTAGTACCGGGACTAGCGGCTCCTACGAGCAGTACTTC
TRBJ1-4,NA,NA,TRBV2,CASSEEGAATNEKLFF,TGTGCCAGCAGTGAAGAAGGGGCCGCAACTAATGAAAAACTGTTTTTT
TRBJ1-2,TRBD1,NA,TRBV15,CTTSRDRQGGHTF,TGTACCACCAGCAGAGATCGACAGGGTGGACACACCTTC
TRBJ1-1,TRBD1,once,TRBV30,CAWKEWRTGEAFF,TGTGCCTGGAAGGAATGGAGGACAGGGGAAGCTTTCTTT
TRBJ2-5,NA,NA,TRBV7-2,CASSLDADRVGGETQYF,TGTGCCAGCAGCTTAGACGCGGACAGGGTGGGGGGGGAGACCCAGTACTTC
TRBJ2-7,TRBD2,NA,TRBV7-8,CASSLAAGPGLAIPYEQYF,TGTGCCAGCAGCTTAGCTGCGGGTCCGGGACTAGCAATACCCTACGAGCAGTACTTC
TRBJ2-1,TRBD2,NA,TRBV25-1,CASSEWSSGGNEQFF,TGTGCCAGCAGTGAATGGTCCAGCGGGGGCAATGAGCAGTTCTTC
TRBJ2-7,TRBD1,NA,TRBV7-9,CASSSTRQGEQYF,TGTGCCAGCAGCTCCACCCGACAGGGGGAGCAGTACTTC
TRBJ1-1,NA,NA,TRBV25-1,CASSGHRAWNTEAFF,TGTGCCAGCAGTGGACACAGGGCATGGAACACTGAAGCTTTCTTT
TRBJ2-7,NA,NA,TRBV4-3,CASSQDRQGGSYEQYF,TGCGCCAGCAGCCAAGACCGCCAGGGAGGCTCCTACGAGCAGTACTTC
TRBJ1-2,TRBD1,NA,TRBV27,CASSFRQGAGLAF,TGTGCCAGCAGTTTCCGACAGGGGGCGGGCTTGGCCTTC
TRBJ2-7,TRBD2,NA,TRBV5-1,CASSVNSGYEQYF,TGCGCCAGCAGCGTGAATAGCGGGTATGAGCAGTACTTC
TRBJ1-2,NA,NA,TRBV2,CASRKNSGGQDGYTF,TGTGCCAGCAGAAAAAACTCTGGAGGCCAGGATGGCTACACCTTC
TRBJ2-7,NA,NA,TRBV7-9,CASSPTESYEQYF,TGTGCCAGCAGCCCTACGGAGTCCTACGAGCAGTACTTC
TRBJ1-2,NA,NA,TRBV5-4,CASSFLGGGYTF,TGTGCCAGCAGCTTTTTGGGGGGTGGCTACACCTTC
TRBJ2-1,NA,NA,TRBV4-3,CASSQDMWAGGSNEQFF,TGCGCCAGCAGCCAAGATATGTGGGCGGGTGGATCCAATGAGCAGTTCTTC
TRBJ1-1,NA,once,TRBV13,CASSSGHPDTEAFF,TGTGCCAGCAGCTCGGGACACCCCGATACTGAAGCTTTCTTT
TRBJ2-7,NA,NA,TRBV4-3,CASSQDRYDEQYF,TGCGCCAGCAGCCAAGACAGGTACGACGAGCAGTACTTC